This TCR beta chain was obtained from a study of CD8+CD57+ T cells in acquired aplastic anemia. Whole-study context: Average DNA yield from sorted CD4+ and CD8+ cells was roughly 3 ug. Sequencing produced an average of around 10 million reads per healthy donor for CD4+ cells. Study-wide results and limits: Patients versus controls showed no significant CD8+ Simpson's diversity difference. Patients and controls shared roughly 30 CD8+ CDR3 sequences, which appeared highly expressed in patients and within their immunodominant clones.

Genomic DNA, serving as template, underwent TCR beta VDJ and CDR3 profiling. TCRdb independently ran MiXCR on the reads; one entry per CDR3 protein. This table holds around 200,000 distinct CDR3 sequences, around 50% found once. Many counts were recorded for this clonotype. As yet, its antigen is unknown. The material sequenced was sorted CD4+, CD8+, or CD8+CD57+ T cells (not recorded which) from PBMCs. The receptor comes from a human donor in good health, serving as a control.

The CDR3 is CASSLWPAYEQYF. DNA for the CDR3: TGTGCCAGCAGCTTATGGCCAGCCTACGAGCAGTACTTC. The chain uses TRBV7-3 and TRBJ2-7; D unclear. Trimming removed 2 bases at V and 2 bases at J, with 7 bases between. Per germline, CDR1 SGHTA and CDR2 FQGTGA. The CDR3 loop spans 13 amino acids.